The 18 T cell receptor beta chains in this list originate from one sample, sequenced in a study of OX40 agonist ivuxolimab in advanced cancers. The protocol was immunoSEQ multiplex PCR, while the TCRdb copy is restricted to in-frame clones and leaves out a portion. The table shows about 28,000 clones, with about four fifths occurring only once. The source material was CD4+ or CD8+ T cells sorted from blood, sampled in a trial of the OX40 agonist ivuxolimab. All receptors derive from an adult with an advanced solid tumor such as melanoma, head and neck, liver or kidney cancer.

This clone was recorded only once. DNA of the CDR3: TGTGCCTGTCCCGTGGCGTGGGGGGCCGCTGAAGCTTTCTTT. Its protein product is CACPVAWGAAEAFF. The chain is built from TRBV30 and TRBJ1-1, with D possibly being TRBD1 (6 bases). Germline lookup yields CDR1 GTSNPN and CDR2 SVGIG (reference sequence). CDR3 length: 14 amino acids. V was cut by 6 bases and J by 6 bases, with 20 bases left in between.

The chain has TRBV4-1 and TRBJ1-3, with no clear D. V lost 1 base, J lost 0 bases, and 10 bases lay in between. Germline assignment: CDR1 MGHRA and CDR2 YSYEKL. This CDR3 comprises 16 residues. CDR3 nucleotides: TGCGCCAGCAGCCAAGCCTCAACTAGCTCTGGAAACACCATATATTTT. Protein sequence: CASSQASTSSGNTIYF.

V and J are TRBV9 and TRBJ2-1, with D possibly being TRBD1 (6 bases). Germline V gene lookup returns CDR1 SGDLS and CDR2 YYNGEE. V lost 7 bases and J lost 0, with 11 bases in between. The CDR3 covers 14 residues. The CDR3 region is CASGRGSSYNEQFF. Written as DNA, the CDR3 is TGTGCCAGCGGCAGGGGCAGCTCCTACAATGAGCAGTTCTTC.

The chain has TRBV7-2 and TRBJ2-1, with D unresolved. Trimming left V 0 bases short and J 4 bases short, with 4 bases between. Germline CDR1 SGHTA, CDR2 FQGNSA. CDR3 length: 13 amino acids. The CDR3 spells CASSLASYNEQFF. The CDR3 nucleotides are TGTGCCAGCAGCTTAGCGTCTTACAATGAGCAGTTCTTC.

This clone is a singleton in its sample. The genes are TRBV6-5 and TRBJ2-7; D unresolved. The CDR3 length is 14 residues. Per the germline V gene, CDR1 is MNHEY and CDR2 is SVGAGI. V shed 3 bases and J shed 1 base, with 10 bases lying between them. The CDR3: CASSYGGNSYEQYF. The CDR3 DNA reads TGTGCCAGCAGTTATGGCGGAAATTCCTACGAGCAGTACTTC.

Of note for this clone: The sample has other DNA sequences that encode this CDR3 too. The chain couples TRBV28 to TRBJ2-7, with D possibly matching TRBD1 (6 bases). This CDR3 has 13 residues. Germline V lookup: CDR1 MDHEN, CDR2 SYDVKM. The V and J ends lost 3 bases and 3 bases respectively, with 9 bases between them. The CDR3 coding sequence is TGTGCCAGCAGTTTGGGCAGGGGCTACGAGCAGTACTTC. It yields the protein CASSLGRGYEQYF.

The rearrangement uses TRBV30 and TRBJ1-1; a possible D gene is TRBD1 (5 bases). The CDR3 runs 13 residues. The ends were cut back, 2 bases at V and 0 bases at J, with 7 bases in the middle. In germline, CDR1 is GTSNPN, CDR2 SVGIG (reference sequence). CDR3 sequence: CAWSPGLNTEAFF. CDR3 DNA: TGTGCCTGGAGTCCAGGGCTGAACACTGAAGCTTTCTTT. Together with reference TRBV30 and TRBJ1-1, the CDR3 gives the full variable domain: SQTIHQWPATLVQPVGSPLSLECTVEGTSNPNLYWYRQAAGRGLQLLFYSVGIGQISSEVPQNLSASRPQDRQFILSSKKLLLSDSGFYLCAWSPGLNTEAFFGQGTRLTVV.

The CDR3 loop reads CASSQDPGDMNTEAFF. The CDR3 DNA reads TGCGCCAGCAGCCAAGATCCTGGAGACATGAACACTGAAGCTTTCTTT. The chain joins TRBV4-1 to TRBJ1-1; D ambiguous. V was shortened by 0 bases and J by 0 bases, with 11 bases between the two germline ends. The CDR3 loop spans 16 amino acids. The germline V gene encodes CDR1 MGHRA and CDR2 YSYEKL.

The gene calls are TRBV7-9 and TRBJ1-3, with D maybe TRBD1 (5 bases). Trimming left V 4 bases short and J 0 bases short, with 10 bases between. The germline gives CDR1 SEHNR, CDR2 FQNEAQ (reference sequence). This CDR3 has 15 amino acids. CDR3: CASSSGGGSGNTIYF. CDR3 bases: TGTGCCAGCAGCTCCGGGGGGGGCTCTGGAAACACCATATATTTT.

Remarks on this clone: A much larger clonotype is one base distant, so this may be a read error. The chain couples TRBV11-2 to TRBJ2-7, with D uncertain. Germline V gene data show CDR1 as SGHAT and CDR2 as FQNNGV. The CDR3 runs 11 residues. The V gene lost 3 bases and the J gene lost 4 bases, with 4 bases spanning the gap. The CDR3 nucleotides are TGTGCCAGCAGCTTCGAGTACGAGCAGTACTTC. The encoded protein is CASSFEYEQYF.

V is TRBV2 and J is TRBJ2-3, with D perhaps TRBD2 (6 bases). CDR3 size: 16 residues. With 2 bases removed from V and 1 base from J, the gap between germline ends came to 13 bases. Germline loops: CDR1 SNHLY, CDR2 FYNNEI. CDR3 coding DNA: TGTGCCAGCAGTGAATCGGGGGTTCGGGGCACAGATACGCAGTATTTT. It is translated as CASSESGVRGTDTQYF. The variable domain in full, completed from reference TRBV2 and TRBJ2-3, reads EPEVTQTPSHQVTQMGQEVILRCVPISNHLYFYWYRQILGQKVEFLVSFYNNEISEKSEIFDDQFSVERPDGSNFTLKIRSTKLEDSAMYFCASSESGVRGTDTQYFGPGTRLTVL.

V usage is TRBV6-6 and J usage is TRBJ2-7, with TRBD2 matching 9 bases. CDR1 MNHNY and CDR2 SVGAGI come from the germline V gene (reference sequence). Unmatched junction bases numbered 8, after V lost 2 bases and J lost 6 bases. This CDR3 is built from 15 residues. CDR3 DNA: TGTGCCAGCAGTTACGAGCTAGCGGGGCAGGGCGAGCAGTACTTC. It encodes CASSYELAGQGEQYF.

The V and J genes are TRBV9 and TRBJ2-1, with D tentatively TRBD1 or TRBD2 (5 bases each). The CDR3 length is 14 residues. From germline, CDR1 is SGDLS and CDR2 YYNGEE. Trimming removed 0 bases at V and 9 bases at J, with 13 bases between. The CDR3 DNA sequence: TGTGCCAGCAGCGTAGCTGAGGGGATGGCTGAGCAGTTCTTC. Its protein is CASSVAEGMAEQFF. The full variable domain, rest sourced from reference TRBV9 and TRBJ2-1, is DSGVTQTPKHLITATGQRVTLRCSPRSGDLSVYWYQQSLDQGLQFLIQYYNGEERAKGNILERFSAQQFPDLHSELNLSSLELGDSALYFCASSVAEGMAEQFFGPGTRLTVL.

Relative to its sample, this clone is medium-sized. The chain couples TRBV19 to TRBJ2-2, with TRBD1 as a possible D gene (6 bases). CDR1 and CDR2 from the germline V gene are LNHDA and SQIVND (reference sequence). CDR3 length: 15 amino acids. V lost 5 bases, J lost 4 bases, and 14 bases lay in between. CDR3 protein: CASSDTGPGTGELFF. The CDR3 DNA reads TGTGCCAGTAGTGATACAGGGCCGGGCACCGGGGAGCTGTTTTTT. Based on the CDR3 plus reference TRBV19 and TRBJ2-2, the full variable domain is DGGITQSPKYLFRKEGQNVTLSCEQNLNHDAMYWYRQDPGQGLRLIYYSQIVNDFQKGDIAEGYSVSREKKESFPLTVTSAQKNPTAFYLCASSDTGPGTGELFFGEGSRLTVL.

This clone was counted once. The chain couples TRBV5-1 to TRBJ2-1; D gene ambiguous. The CDR3 loop spans 11 amino acids. Trimming cost V 5 bases and J 9 bases, with 9 bases left between them. Germline CDR1 is SGHRS and CDR2 is YFSETQ. The CDR3 nucleotides are TGCGCCAGCAGAGCTGGCGGTGAGCAGTTCTTC. Its translation is CASRAGGEQFF.

V is TRBV9 and J is TRBJ2-7, with D perhaps TRBD1 (6 bases). V was cut by 4 bases and J by 2 bases, with 13 bases left in between. The germline CDR1 and CDR2 sequences are SGDLS and YYNGEE. CDR3 length: 14 residues. CDR3 protein: CASSPTTGPYEQYF. CDR3 nucleotides: TGTGCCAGCAGCCCAACTACAGGGCCCTACGAGCAGTACTTC.

The chain is built from TRBV30 and TRBJ2-1; D ambiguous. The V gene lost 0 bases and the J gene lost 3 bases, with 6 bases spanning the gap. Germline assignment: CDR1 GTSNPN and CDR2 SVGIG (reference sequence). The CDR3 is 13 amino acids. CDR3 bases: TGTGCCTGGAGTGTAATCCACTACAATGAGCAGTTCTTC. This sequence encodes CAWSVIHYNEQFF.

This clone was detected only once. The genes are TRBV28 and TRBJ2-7, with 9 bases that match TRBD1. Germline assignment: CDR1 MDHEN and CDR2 SYDVKM. V trimming: 6 bases; J trimming: 5 bases; junction bases outside the gene matches: 17. There are 17 residues in the CDR3. The CDR3 bases are TGTGCCAGCAGCAACGGGGGACTCGGGACAGGGATCGACGAGCAGTACTTC. This sequence encodes CASSNGGLGTGIDEQYF.